These T cell receptor beta chains were read from a single sample in a study of radiation and T cells in renal cell carcinoma. Using immunoSEQ multiplex PCR, the repertoire was profiled, and TCRdb retains in-frame clones only, with some absent. The data show 70,000 to 95,000 clones, about 79% seen once. The material was blood, obtained from a patient whose treatment included radiotherapy and nephrectomy. Receptors were obtained from a man between 60 and 75 years old with renal cell carcinoma. The CDR3 runs from the conserved cysteine through the conserved F or W. D genes are given only for firm matches. A clone size is listed for some rows: how often the clone was seen (once, few, many), or a class if it is expanded.

v_gene	j_gene	d_gene	abundance	CDR3aa	CDR3nt
TRBV9	TRBJ2-7	TRBD1	-	CASSKTRGTGNYEQYF	TGTGCCAGCAGCAAAACTAGGGGGACAGGGAACTACGAGCAGTACTTC
TRBV5-1	TRBJ2-7	TRBD1	-	CASSYGQGTYEQYF	TGCGCCAGCAGCTACGGACAGGGGACCTACGAGCAGTACTTC
TRBV28	TRBJ2-5	TRBD1	-	CASSRRQGVETQYF	TGTGCCAGCAGCCGAAGACAGGGAGTAGAGACCCAGTACTTC
TRBV30	TRBJ2-1	TRBD1	-	CAWSNGQGAGDEQFF	TGTGCCTGGAGTAACGGACAGGGCGCAGGCGATGAGCAGTTCTTC
TRBV4-2	TRBJ2-3	-	-	CASSQVLGTDTQYF	TGTGCCAGCAGCCAAGTTCTGGGCACAGATACGCAGTATTTT
TRBV4-2	TRBJ2-1	TRBD2	-	CASSPTAGVGNEQFF	TGTGCCAGCAGCCCAACAGCGGGAGTTGGAAATGAGCAGTTCTTC
TRBV4-1	TRBJ2-3	TRBD1	-	CASSQSTGGRTDTQYF	TGCGCCAGCAGCCAATCTACAGGGGGCAGAACAGATACGCAGTATTTT
TRBV27	TRBJ2-7	-	-	CASSRYAYEQYF	TGTGCCAGCAGTCGTTATGCCTACGAGCAGTACTTC
TRBV4-2	TRBJ1-3	-	-	CASSQDSGGSGNTIYF	TGTGCCAGCAGCCAAGATTCCGGGGGGTCTGGAAACACCATATATTTT
TRBV5-1	TRBJ2-7	-	-	CASSLVANGPEQYF	TGCGCCAGCAGCTTGGTAGCAAACGGGCCCGAGCAGTACTTC
TRBV6-1	TRBJ2-7	TRBD1	-	CASSEVDRGSSEQYF	TGTGCCAGCAGTGAAGTGGACAGGGGATCAAGCGAGCAGTACTTC
TRBV29-1	TRBJ2-7	TRBD2	-	CSGLTRLSGRGGINYEQYF	TGCAGCGGTCTCACGCGGTTGAGCGGGAGAGGGGGGATTAACTACGAGCAGTACTTC
TRBV5-1	TRBJ2-3	-	-	CASSLAARDTQYF	TGCGCCAGCAGCTTGGCAGCTAGAGATACGCAGTATTTT
TRBV19	TRBJ2-2	-	-	CASSINGFGWGSTGELFF	TGTGCCAGTAGTATTAACGGATTTGGCTGGGGATCCACCGGGGAGCTGTTTTTT
TRBV28	TRBJ2-7	-	-	CASSFTGPYEQYF	TGTGCCAGCAGTTTCACAGGTCCCTACGAGCAGTACTTC
TRBV9	TRBJ2-7	-	-	CASSVGGWSEQYF	TGTGCCAGCAGCGTAGGGGGCTGGTCCGAGCAGTACTTC
TRBV28	TRBJ1-2	TRBD1	-	CASRLQGAMGDGYTF	TGTGCCAGCAGGCTCCAGGGGGCAATGGGGGATGGCTACACCTTC
TRBV2	TRBJ2-7	TRBD2	-	CASTEREGAAYEQYF	TGTGCCAGCACCGAAAGGGAGGGCGCCGCCTACGAGCAGTACTTC
TRBV9	TRBJ2-7	-	-	CASSVDEGLSYEQYF	TGTGCCAGCAGCGTAGACGAAGGGCTCTCCTACGAGCAGTACTTC
TRBV6-6	TRBJ2-7	TRBD1	-	CASSPGQGAREQYF	TGTGCCAGCAGCCCGGGACAGGGGGCTCGCGAGCAGTACTTC
TRBV7-2	TRBJ2-1	TRBD1	few	CASSFRQGRIYNEQFF	TGTGCCAGCAGCTTCCGACAGGGGAGGATTTACAATGAGCAGTTCTTC
TRBV5-4	TRBJ1-4	-	-	CASSSDESATNEKLFF	TGTGCCAGCAGCTCGGACGAGAGCGCAACTAATGAAAAACTGTTTTTT
TRBV7-8	TRBJ2-1	-	-	CASSLALWGEQFF	TGTGCCAGCAGCTTAGCCCTTTGGGGGGAGCAGTTCTTC
TRBV19	TRBJ1-6	TRBD1	-	CASTRGDRGSPLHF	TGTGCCAGTACCAGGGGGGACAGGGGATCACCCCTCCACTTT
TRBV5-4	TRBJ1-3	-	-	CASSPAPVGGNTIYF	TGTGCCAGCAGTCCAGCCCCTGTAGGTGGAAACACCATATATTTT
TRBV25-1	TRBJ1-2	TRBD1	-	CASSLAGQALYTF	TGTGCCAGCAGTCTCGCGGGACAGGCCTTGTACACCTTC
TRBV5-1	TRBJ2-7	TRBD2	-	CASSALAGAPYEQYF	TGCGCCAGCAGCGCCCTAGCGGGAGCCCCCTACGAGCAGTACTTC
TRBV6-5	TRBJ2-1	-	-	CASSSPGPSSEQFF	TGTGCCAGCAGTTCCCCGGGACCTTCTTCCGAGCAGTTCTTC
TRBV27	TRBJ2-5	-	-	CASKSTGILGETQYF	TGTGCCAGCAAATCCACAGGGATTTTAGGAGAGACCCAGTACTTC
TRBV5-4	TRBJ1-2	TRBD1	-	CASSRDRTVGYTF	TGTGCCAGCAGCAGGGACAGGACCGTGGGCTACACCTTC
TRBV28	TRBJ2-7	-	-	CASSLRGIPYEQYF	TGTGCCAGCAGCCTTCGGGGGATTCCCTACGAGCAGTACTTC
TRBV10-3	TRBJ2-5	-	-	CAKSDRETQYF	TGTGCCAAATCAGATCGAGAGACCCAGTACTTC
TRBV18	TRBJ2-3	-	-	CASSPPTSTDTQYF	TGTGCCAGCTCACCACCGACTAGCACAGATACGCAGTATTTT
TRBV7-9	TRBJ2-7	-	-	CASSIKIERNPSSYEQYF	TGTGCCAGCAGCATCAAGATCGAACGGAACCCTAGCTCCTACGAGCAGTACTTC
TRBV10-3	TRBJ1-5	TRBD1	-	CASQQGAGGNQPQHF	TGTGCCAGCCAGCAGGGGGCCGGTGGCAATCAGCCCCAGCATTTT
TRBV5-4	TRBJ2-7	-	-	CASSLETDSYEQYF	TGTGCCAGCAGCTTGGAGACAGATTCCTACGAGCAGTACTTC
TRBV30	TRBJ2-7	-	-	CAWTHPGPTYEQYF	TGTGCCTGGACCCACCCGGGCCCGACCTACGAGCAGTACTTC
TRBV29-1	TRBJ2-2	-	-	CSVGGTLTGELFF	TGCAGCGTTGGAGGGACGCTCACCGGGGAGCTGTTTTTT
TRBV11-2	TRBJ2-1	-	-	CASSLVSGAPNEQFF	TGTGCCAGCAGCTTAGTTAGCGGAGCCCCCAATGAGCAGTTCTTC
TRBV4-1	TRBJ2-7	-	-	CASSQEGNLHEQYF	TGCGCCAGCAGCCAAGAGGGGAATCTCCACGAGCAGTACTTC
TRBV6-1	TRBJ2-1	-	-	CASSESSYNEQFF	TGTGCCAGCAGTGAAAGCTCCTACAATGAGCAGTTCTTC
TRBV19	TRBJ2-1	TRBD1	-	CASKSGQGDNEQFF	TGTGCCAGTAAGTCGGGACAGGGTGACAATGAGCAGTTCTTC
TRBV25-1	TRBJ2-7	TRBD2	-	CASSVAGVSSYEQYF	TGTGCCAGCAGTGTCGCGGGGGTGAGCTCCTACGAGCAGTACTTC
TRBV2	TRBJ2-7	-	-	CASRAVNEQYF	TGTGCCAGCAGAGCTGTAAACGAGCAGTACTTC
TRBV6-5	TRBJ2-7	TRBD1	-	CASRLLQGTLYEQYF	TGTGCCAGCAGGCTCCTACAGGGGACCCTCTACGAGCAGTACTTC
TRBV19	TRBJ1-5	-	-	CASSIEGGNQPQHF	TGTGCCAGTAGTATTGAGGGTGGCAATCAGCCCCAGCATTTT
TRBV27	TRBJ2-5	-	-	CARRAVKTQYF	TGTGCCCGCAGGGCGGTAAAGACCCAGTACTTC
TRBV11-2	TRBJ2-7	-	-	CASSSVRQLTGEQYF	TGTGCCAGCAGCTCAGTCCGCCAACTGACTGGCGAGCAGTACTTC
TRBV14	TRBJ2-3	-	-	CASSLTRDTQYF	TGTGCCAGCAGCCTTACCCGCGATACGCAGTATTTT
TRBV7-9	TRBJ2-7	TRBD2	-	CASSLLAGVGYEQYF	TGTGCCAGCAGCTTGTTAGCGGGAGTGGGATACGAGCAGTACTTC
TRBV7-2	TRBJ1-5	-	-	CASSFGGTDDQPQHF	TGTGCCAGCAGCTTCGGCGGGACGGACGATCAGCCCCAGCATTTT
TRBV28	TRBJ2-7	-	-	CASSFTDYEQYF	TGTGCCAGCAGTTTTACAGACTACGAGCAGTACTTC
TRBV7-9	TRBJ2-7	TRBD2	-	CASSSGGLAYEQYF	TGTGCCAGCAGCTCCGGGGGACTAGCCTACGAGCAGTACTTC
TRBV5-1	TRBJ2-1	TRBD2	-	CASSLALGAGLASHNEQFF	TGCGCCAGCAGCTTGGCCTTGGGGGCTGGACTAGCGTCGCACAATGAGCAGTTCTTC
TRBV19	TRBJ2-1	-	-	CASHRPGGTYNEQFF	TGTGCCAGTCACCGCCCCGGGGGAACGTACAATGAGCAGTTCTTC
TRBV6-6	TRBJ2-3	TRBD2	-	CASSYSASGDTQYF	TGTGCCAGCAGTTACTCGGCTAGCGGCGATACGCAGTATTTT
TRBV7-8	TRBJ1-3	-	-	CASSLFSGPSGFSGNTIYF	TGTGCCAGCAGCTTATTTTCGGGACCGTCGGGGTTCTCTGGAAACACCATATATTTT